This TCR beta chain was recorded in a study of cytomegalovirus exposure and HLA in healthy donors. On this clone: What it binds is unknown.

V was shortened by 1 base and J by 4 bases, with 11 bases between the two germline ends. Germline V CDR1 and CDR2: SGHKS, YYEKEE (reference sequence). CDR3 length: 15 residues. Overall study findings and caveats: Only CMV serostatus was available as immune exposure information.

The PCR employed 60 Vbeta primers together with 13 Jbeta primers. The assay was immunoSEQ multiplex PCR, and TCRdb's table has in-frame clones only and misses some. Of around 180,000 clones in the sample, about 88% were seen once. V usage is TRBV5-5 and J usage is TRBJ1-4, with D possibly TRBD1 on 6 matching bases. The source of this sequence is a girl under two years old in good health and CMV-seronegative. Input material: PBMCs. CDR3 coding DNA: TGTGCCAGCAGCTTGAGCCAGGGGATTAATGAAAAACTGTTTTTT. It yields the protein CASSLSQGINEKLFF.